Listed below are T cell receptor beta chains from one sample, sequenced in a study of CD8 T cells in ankylosing spondylitis. TCRdb recomputed calls from the 5' RACE reads with MiXCR, one row per CDR3 protein. The data show about 96,000 distinct CDR3 sequences, about 9% seen once. The specimen was blood, either unsorted or a sorted T cell fraction (not recorded which). Receptor source: a male donor with ankylosing spondylitis or in good health (not recorded which). The CDR3 runs from the conserved cysteine through the conserved F or W. The D gene is left open where the match is weak. Rows give clone size only sometimes, using once, few, many, or a class for an expanded clone.

CDR3 DNA: TGCGCCAGCAGCTTGGACGGACTGAGAGGGGATGAGCAGTTCTTC
CDR3 protein: CASSLDGLRGDEQFF
V gene: TRBV5-1
J gene: TRBJ2-1
D gene: -
clone size: many

CDR3 DNA: TGTGCCAGCAGTTACGAGGCAGGGGGTCCCGAGAACACCGGGGAGCTGTTTTTT
CDR3 protein: CASSYEAGGPENTGELFF
V gene: TRBV6-2/TRBV6-3
J gene: TRBJ2-2
D gene: TRBD1
clone size: many

CDR3 DNA: TGTGCCAGCAGCGTAGTAGTAGTTGGTGAAGCTTTCTTT
CDR3 protein: CASSVVVVGEAFF
V gene: TRBV9
J gene: TRBJ1-1
D gene: -
clone size: few

CDR3 DNA: TGCGCCAGCAGCCAAACACAGGGGATGGATACGCAGTATTTT
CDR3 protein: CASSQTQGMDTQYF
V gene: TRBV4-1
J gene: TRBJ2-3
D gene: TRBD1
clone size: many

CDR3 DNA: TGCAGTGCTAGCGGGGGGCTAGCGGGGGGGCTGGAGACCCAGTACTTC
CDR3 protein: CSASGGLAGGLETQYF
V gene: TRBV20-1
J gene: TRBJ2-5
D gene: TRBD2
clone size: many

CDR3 DNA: TGCAGCGTTGGCGGCCAGGGCAATCAGCCCCAGCATTTT
CDR3 protein: CSVGGQGNQPQHF
V gene: TRBV29-1
J gene: TRBJ1-5
D gene: -
clone size: many

CDR3 DNA: TGTGCCTGGAGGGGACTAAATTCACCCCTCCACTTT
CDR3 protein: CAWRGLNSPLHF
V gene: TRBV30
J gene: TRBJ1-6
D gene: -
clone size: many

CDR3 DNA: TGCAGTGCTATAACTAGCGGGGGGGACTCTGGGGCCAACGTCCTGACTTTC
CDR3 protein: CSAITSGGDSGANVLTF
V gene: TRBV20-1
J gene: TRBJ2-6
D gene: TRBD2
clone size: -

CDR3 DNA: TGTGCCAGCAGTGACCTCCCTAGCGGGGGGTATGCAGATACGCAGTATTTT
CDR3 protein: CASSDLPSGGYADTQYF
V gene: TRBV6-4
J gene: TRBJ2-3
D gene: TRBD2
clone size: many

CDR3 DNA: TGTGCCAGCAGCCAAGTCCTAGCGGGGGGTACGAACACCGGGGAGCTGTTTTTT
CDR3 protein: CASSQVLAGGTNTGELFF
V gene: TRBV3-1
J gene: TRBJ2-2
D gene: TRBD2
clone size: -

CDR3 DNA: TGTGCCAGCAGCTTAGGGTACGGGGTTGATCAGCCCCAGCATTTT
CDR3 protein: CASSLGYGVDQPQHF
V gene: TRBV7-8
J gene: TRBJ1-5
D gene: -
clone size: few

CDR3 DNA: TGCGCCAGCAGGGTTCCGACAGGAACGAACACCGGGGAGCTGTTTTTT
CDR3 protein: CASRVPTGTNTGELFF
V gene: TRBV5-1
J gene: TRBJ2-2
D gene: -
clone size: many

CDR3 DNA: TGTGCCAGCAGCTTTAATGGGGTCCAAGAGACCCAGTACTTC
CDR3 protein: CASSFNGVQETQYF
V gene: TRBV7-2
J gene: TRBJ2-5
D gene: -
clone size: -

CDR3 DNA: TGCGCCAGCAGCGCGACAAATGAAAAACTGTTTTTT
CDR3 protein: CASSATNEKLFF
V gene: TRBV5-1
J gene: TRBJ1-4
D gene: -
clone size: many

CDR3 DNA: TGCGCCAGCAGCTTCTCGGGTGAGGATGGCTACACCTTC
CDR3 protein: CASSFSGEDGYTF
V gene: TRBV5-1
J gene: TRBJ1-2
D gene: -
clone size: many

CDR3 DNA: TGCGCCAGCAGCCCTGAAAGACAGCTCACAGATACGCAGTATTTT
CDR3 protein: CASSPERQLTDTQYF
V gene: TRBV5-1
J gene: TRBJ2-3
D gene: -
clone size: -

CDR3 DNA: TGTGCCAGCAGTACCTCAGGGGGTAACTCTTTT
CDR3 protein: CASSTSGGNSF
V gene: TRBV28
J gene: TRBJ1-5
D gene: TRBD1
clone size: few

CDR3 DNA: TGTGCCAGCAGCCAAGTTTGGGTGGGGACGAGCACAGATACGCAGTATTTT
CDR3 protein: CASSQVWVGTSTDTQYF
V gene: TRBV4-2
J gene: TRBJ2-3
D gene: -
clone size: -

CDR3 DNA: TGCAGCGTTGATAAGGCAGGGGGCGCGTCGGGCGAGCAGTACTTC
CDR3 protein: CSVDKAGGASGEQYF
V gene: TRBV29-1
J gene: TRBJ2-7
D gene: TRBD1
clone size: many

CDR3 DNA: TGTGCCAGCAGCTTGTATCAGACAGGGATGAACACTGAAGCTTTCTTT
CDR3 protein: CASSLYQTGMNTEAFF
V gene: TRBV7-9
J gene: TRBJ1-1
D gene: TRBD1
clone size: -

CDR3 DNA: TGCAGTGCTAAGGAGGGTTCGAATCAGCCCCAGCATTTT
CDR3 protein: CSAKEGSNQPQHF
V gene: TRBV20-1
J gene: TRBJ1-5
D gene: -
clone size: many

CDR3 DNA: TGTGCCAGCAGTCGCTCTCTAGCGTCCGCGGGGGAGACCCAGTACTTC
CDR3 protein: CASSRSLASAGETQYF
V gene: TRBV12-3/TRBV12-4
J gene: TRBJ2-5
D gene: -
clone size: many

CDR3 DNA: TGTGCCAGCAGTTACTCGAGCTCAGCGTTGGAGACCCAGTACTTC
CDR3 protein: CASSYSSSALETQYF
V gene: TRBV6-2/TRBV6-3
J gene: TRBJ2-5
D gene: -
clone size: many

CDR3 DNA: TGTGCCAGCAGCCAACCGGGACAGGGGGCCTACGAGCAGTACTTC
CDR3 protein: CASSQPGQGAYEQYF
V gene: TRBV3-1
J gene: TRBJ2-7
D gene: TRBD1
clone size: many

CDR3 DNA: TGTGCCACCGGGGCAGGACAATTTCCGGAAAAACTGTTTTTT
CDR3 protein: CATGAGQFPEKLFF
V gene: TRBV24-1
J gene: TRBJ1-4
D gene: -
clone size: many

CDR3 DNA: TGCAGCGTCGGACAGGGGGCCAACACCGGGGAGCTGTTTTTT
CDR3 protein: CSVGQGANTGELFF
V gene: TRBV29-1
J gene: TRBJ2-2
D gene: TRBD1
clone size: many

CDR3 DNA: TGTGCCAGCAGATCGACAGGGGGCGCAGGCAATCAGCCCCAGCATTTT
CDR3 protein: CASRSTGGAGNQPQHF
V gene: TRBV2
J gene: TRBJ1-5
D gene: TRBD1
clone size: -

CDR3 DNA: TGTGCCAGCAGCTCGACAGGGTCCCACGAGCAGTACTTC
CDR3 protein: CASSSTGSHEQYF
V gene: TRBV7-9
J gene: TRBJ2-7
D gene: TRBD1
clone size: many